The 18 T cell receptor beta chains reported below all come from one sample, sequenced in a study of cytomegalovirus exposure and HLA in healthy donors. The PCR had 60 Vbeta and 13 Jbeta primers. TCRdb's copy holds only in-frame clones and misses some; the assay was immunoSEQ multiplex PCR. The sample table sets out some 30,000 clones. The material sequenced was PBMCs. These TCRs come from a female donor in good health and CMV-seronegative.

The gene calls are TRBV30 and TRBJ2-7; 8 nucleotides line up with TRBD1. Germline CDR1 reads GTSNPN; CDR2 reads SVGIG (reference sequence). Germline trimming cut 3 bases from V and 4 bases from J; bases unmatched to any gene: 8. This CDR3 comprises 14 residues. This CDR3 reads CAWRGYRGKYEQYF. In nucleotides, the CDR3 is TGTGCCTGGAGGGGGTACAGGGGGAAGTACGAGCAGTACTTC.

The chain couples TRBV27 to TRBJ2-7; 8 positions agree with TRBD2. Germline CDR1 MNHEY, CDR2 SMNVEV (reference sequence). The CDR3 runs to 14 residues. The junction had 11 bases not matched to a gene; V was cut back by 7 bases and J by 6 bases. CDR3 amino acids: CASTLAGGAGEQYF. Here the CDR3 DNA reads TGTGCCAGCACCCTCGCCGGGGGGGCAGGCGAGCAGTACTTC.

The gene calls are TRBV19 and TRBJ1-6, with D possibly matching TRBD1 (6 bases). Germline-derived CDR1 and CDR2 are LNHDA and SQIVND (reference sequence). The CDR3 covers 13 residues. V gave up 10 bases and J gave up 9 bases, with 16 bases separating them. The DNA of the CDR3 is TGTGCCACTCAAACAGGGACCGGTTCACCCCTCCACTTT. Translating gives CATQTGTGSPLHF.

The V gene is TRBV19, the J gene TRBJ1-5; 11 nucleotides line up with TRBD1. In germline, CDR1 is LNHDA, CDR2 SQIVND (reference sequence). The CDR3 contains 17 residues. Trimming took 5 bases from V and 5 from J; bases not matched to a gene: 11. CDR3 sequence: CASSVGTGGWGDQPQHF. The CDR3 DNA follows: TGTGCCAGTAGTGTCGGGACAGGGGGTTGGGGCGATCAGCCCCAGCATTTT.

The chain uses TRBV7-9 and TRBJ2-6; D is possibly TRBD1 (6 bases). CDR1 and CDR2 from the germline V gene are SEHNR and FQNEAQ (reference sequence). The length of the CDR3 is 19 residues. The ends were cut back, 5 bases at V and 0 bases at J, with 20 bases in the middle. DNA for the CDR3: TGTGCCAGCAGCGGTAACAGGGTCCTACTTAGCTCTGGGGCCAACGTCCTGACTTTC. This codes for CASSGNRVLLSSGANVLTF.

In regard to this clone: In the same sample, other DNA sequences code for this CDR3. This chain links TRBV6-1 with TRBJ1-5; 9 bases are a match to TRBD1. This CDR3 region has 15 residues. CDR1 is MNHNS and CDR2 is SASEGT in the germline V gene. V was clipped by 3 bases and J by 2 bases; unmatched bases: 2. The CDR3 nucleotides read TGTGCCAGCAGTGAGGACAGGGGTGGCAATCAGCCCCAGCATTTT. Translation: CASSEDRGGNQPQHF.

The chain combines TRBV2 with TRBJ1-5; tentatively, D is TRBD1 (5 bases). CDR1 SNHLY and CDR2 FYNNEI come from the germline V gene. The CDR3 loop spans 15 amino acids. V was trimmed by 0 bases and J by 3 bases, leaving 9 bases between them. CDR3: CASSEARGTNQPQHF. Here the CDR3 DNA reads TGTGCCAGCAGTGAAGCGCGGGGGACCAATCAGCCCCAGCATTTT.

The chain carries TRBV5-4 and TRBJ2-5, with D unresolved. There are 16 residues in the CDR3. CDR1 and CDR2 (germline): SGHNT, YYREEE (reference sequence). With 0 bases removed from V and 1 base from J, the gap between germline ends came to 13 bases. This CDR3 is CASSLGSFSSQETQYF. The CDR3 DNA reads as TGTGCCAGCAGCTTGGGGAGTTTCTCCTCCCAAGAGACCCAGTACTTC. The variable domain in full, with the rest retrieved from reference TRBV5-4 and TRBJ2-5, is ETGVTQSPTHLIKTRGQQVTLRCSSQSGHNTVSWYQQALGQGPQFIFQYYREEENGRGNFPPRFSGLQFPNYSSELNVNALELDDSALYLCASSLGSFSSQETQYFGPGTRLLVL.

This chain uses TRBV15 with TRBJ2-1, with D unresolved. The CDR3 runs 15 residues. The V gene lost 2 bases and the J gene lost 2 bases, with 10 bases spanning the gap. Germline CDR1 and CDR2: LNHNV and YYDKDF (reference sequence). The CDR3 DNA reads TGTGCCACCAGCAGACAAGCTTTCGCCTACAATGAGCAGTTCTTC. Protein product: CATSRQAFAYNEQFF.

The genes are TRBV19 and TRBJ1-1, with 10 nucleotides matching TRBD1. The germline CDR1 and CDR2 sequences are LNHDA and SQIVND (reference sequence). V lost 5 bases, J lost 0 bases, and 15 bases stayed unmatched. The CDR3 has 19 amino acids. For the CDR3, the DNA is TGTGCCAGTAGTTCGGGGCCCGGACAGGGGGGTCACATGAACACTGAAGCTTTCTTT. Translated, it gives CASSSGPGQGGHMNTEAFF.

The J gene is TRBJ2-3, the V gene TRBV6-5; TRBD1 is a possible D gene (6 bases). Germline V gene sequence: CDR1 MNHEY, CDR2 SVGAGI. This CDR3 contains 13 residues. With 6 bases removed from V and 3 bases from J, the gap between germline ends came to 10 bases. The DNA of the CDR3 is TGTGCCAGCAGAAACGACAGGACAGATACGCAGTATTTT. Protein: CASRNDRTDTQYF.

This chain uses TRBV5-4 with TRBJ2-7, with 8 bases aligning to TRBD2. Germline values: CDR1 SGHNT, CDR2 YYREEE (reference sequence). CDR3 length: 16 residues. Germline trimming cut 4 bases from V and 0 bases from J; bases unmatched to any gene: 9. This chain's CDR3 is CASSPLAGGLSYEQYF. The CDR3 nucleotides read TGTGCCAGCAGCCCTTTGGCGGGGGGCCTCTCCTACGAGCAGTACTTC.

This CDR3 reads CASSYALAGGIPYEQYF. The CDR3 DNA reads TGTGCCAGCAGTTATGCGCTGGCGGGGGGTATCCCCTACGAGCAGTACTTC. The chain carries TRBV6-9 and TRBJ2-7, with TRBD2 matching over 8 bases. J was trimmed by 2 bases and V by 2 bases; bases with no gene match: 11. The CDR3 totals 17 residues. Germline V gives CDR1 MNHGY, CDR2 SVAAGI.

V gene TRBV18 combines with J gene TRBJ1-2; D is perhaps TRBD1 (6 bases). CDR1 KGHSH and CDR2 LQKENI come from the germline V gene. V dropped 0 bases and J dropped 6 bases, with 11 bases sitting between them. This CDR3 comprises 14 residues. The CDR3 DNA reads as TGTGCCAGCTCACCACCGACAGGAGCGAATGGCTACACCTTC. Amino acid sequence: CASSPPTGANGYTF.

V and J are TRBV7-2 and TRBJ1-1; D is perhaps TRBD1 (6 bases). Germline V gene lookup returns CDR1 SGHTA and CDR2 FQGNSA. V was cut by 1 base and J by 4 bases, with 16 bases left in between. The CDR3 totals 16 residues. In DNA, the CDR3 is TGTGCCAGCAGCTTAGTCGGACAGCTCATGGGCACTGAAGCTTTCTTT. Translating it yields CASSLVGQLMGTEAFF.

V usage is TRBV18 and J usage is TRBJ2-1; tentatively, D is TRBD1 (6 bases). The CDR3 loop spans 15 amino acids. V lost 5 bases, J lost 0 bases, and 11 bases lay in between. Germline V CDR1 and CDR2: KGHSH, LQKENI. The CDR3 loop is CASSTTGSSYNEQFF. The CDR3 bases are TGTGCCAGCTCAACAACAGGGAGCTCCTACAATGAGCAGTTCTTC.

The gene calls are TRBV9 and TRBJ1-5, with D maybe TRBD1 (5 bases). The CDR3 extends over 18 amino acids. Germline CDR1 reads SGDLS; CDR2 reads YYNGEE. Between the trimmed V and J ends, which lost 2 bases and 2 bases, there was a span of 20 bases. The DNA for the CDR3 is TGTGCCAGCAGCGTGCCCCCGGGGGAGAGGGCTGGCAATCAGCCCCAGCATTTT. Its translation is CASSVPPGERAGNQPQHF.

This chain connects TRBV7-9 to TRBJ2-7; 11 bases fit TRBD1. Losses at the gene ends were 5 bases for V and 1 base for J; bases not matched to a gene: 7. The CDR3 sequence is 16 residues long. CDR1 and CDR2 from the germline V gene are SEHNR and FQNEAQ (reference sequence). The DNA for the CDR3 is TGTGCCAGCAGCGCGCGGACAGGGGGCGCTTCCTACGAGCAGTACTTC. Translated: CASSARTGGASYEQYF.